Listed below are T cell receptor beta chains from one sample, sequenced in a study of T cell clones after liver transplantation. The repertoire was sequenced with immunoSEQ multiplex PCR; TCRdb's copy has only in-frame clones and lacks some. Here the sample spans 45,000 to 60,000 clones, about four fifths being singletons. The material sequenced was CD4+ T cells from blood, taken before liver transplant. The source is a human donor who received a liver transplant. The CDR3 runs from the conserved cysteine through the conserved F or W. D genes are given only for firm matches. Expanded clones are given a class, and other clones once, few, many or no size at all.

cdr3_length: 14
v_call: TRBV4-3
j_call: TRBJ2-2
d_call: -
clone_size: -
cdr3_nt: TGCGCCAGCAGCCACAACTGGAGGAGCGGGGAGCTGTTTTTT
cdr3_aa: CASSHNWRSGELFF

cdr3_length: 15
v_call: TRBV2
j_call: TRBJ1-2
d_call: -
clone_size: -
cdr3_nt: TGTGCCAGCAGTTACCGGGACTCAAGAAACTATGGCTACACCTTC
cdr3_aa: CASSYRDSRNYGYTF

cdr3_length: 17
v_call: TRBV7-2
j_call: TRBJ1-5
d_call: TRBD1
clone_size: -
cdr3_nt: TGTGCCAGCAGCTTCGCCGCGACAGGGACTAGCAATCAGCCCCAGCATTTT
cdr3_aa: CASSFAATGTSNQPQHF

cdr3_length: 14
v_call: TRBV11-3
j_call: TRBJ2-2
d_call: -
clone_size: -
cdr3_nt: TGTGCCAGCAGCTTTACAGGTCTCACCGGGGAGCTGTTTTTT
cdr3_aa: CASSFTGLTGELFF

cdr3_length: 14
v_call: TRBV4-2
j_call: TRBJ1-3
d_call: -
clone_size: -
cdr3_nt: TGTGCCAGCAGCCAATCACAGACTGGAAACACCATATATTTT
cdr3_aa: CASSQSQTGNTIYF

cdr3_length: 13
v_call: TRBV27
j_call: TRBJ1-1
d_call: -
clone_size: -
cdr3_nt: TGTGCCAGCAGTCTCGGACAGAACACTGAAGCTTTCTTT
cdr3_aa: CASSLGQNTEAFF

cdr3_length: 15
v_call: TRBV10-3
j_call: TRBJ2-2
d_call: TRBD2
clone_size: -
cdr3_nt: TGTGCCATCAGTGGGGGAACTAGCGGCACCGGGGAGCTGTTTTTT
cdr3_aa: CAISGGTSGTGELFF

cdr3_length: 13
v_call: TRBV2
j_call: TRBJ2-5
d_call: TRBD1
clone_size: -
cdr3_nt: TGTGCCAGCAGTGGGGACAGGCAAGAGACCCAGTACTTC
cdr3_aa: CASSGDRQETQYF

cdr3_length: 15
v_call: TRBV6-1
j_call: TRBJ1-4
d_call: -
clone_size: -
cdr3_nt: TGTGCCAGCATCGGGCCCAACAGGTCTAATGAAAAACTGTTTTTT
cdr3_aa: CASIGPNRSNEKLFF

cdr3_length: 14
v_call: TRBV4-2
j_call: TRBJ2-5
d_call: -
clone_size: -
cdr3_nt: TGTGCCAGCAGCCAAAGGCGGGACCGGGAGACCCAGTACTTC
cdr3_aa: CASSQRRDRETQYF

cdr3_length: 13
v_call: TRBV7-3
j_call: TRBJ2-5
d_call: -
clone_size: -
cdr3_nt: TGTGCCAGCAGCCCAGACCCTGGGGAGACCCAGTACTTC
cdr3_aa: CASSPDPGETQYF

cdr3_length: 13
v_call: TRBV6-4
j_call: TRBJ1-5
d_call: -
clone_size: -
cdr3_nt: TGTGCCAGCAGTGCAGAATATGGTCAGCCCCAGCATTTT
cdr3_aa: CASSAEYGQPQHF

cdr3_length: 13
v_call: TRBV7-8
j_call: TRBJ2-7
d_call: TRBD1
clone_size: -
cdr3_nt: TGTGCCAGCAGCTTGACAGGGACCTACGAGCAGTACTTC
cdr3_aa: CASSLTGTYEQYF

cdr3_length: 15
v_call: TRBV9
j_call: TRBJ1-6
d_call: TRBD1
clone_size: -
cdr3_nt: TGTGCCAGCAGCGTTGAGAGGACAGGTACATCACCCCTCCACTTT
cdr3_aa: CASSVERTGTSPLHF

cdr3_length: 14
v_call: TRBV11-2
j_call: TRBJ1-1
d_call: -
clone_size: -
cdr3_nt: TGTGCCAGCAGCGTCCAGGGAGGGAACACTGAAGCTTTCTTT
cdr3_aa: CASSVQGGNTEAFF

cdr3_length: 11
v_call: TRBV2
j_call: TRBJ2-7
d_call: -
clone_size: -
cdr3_nt: TGTGCCAGCAGTGAAAACTACGAGCAGTACTTC
cdr3_aa: CASSENYEQYF

cdr3_length: 13
v_call: TRBV29-1
j_call: TRBJ2-7
d_call: TRBD2
clone_size: -
cdr3_nt: TGCAGCGTTGAATTTAGCGGGGGAATCGAGCAGTACTTC
cdr3_aa: CSVEFSGGIEQYF

cdr3_length: 14
v_call: TRBV11-2
j_call: TRBJ2-7
d_call: TRBD2
clone_size: -
cdr3_nt: TGTGCCAGCAGCCGGACTATAGCGGGAAACGAGCAGTACTTC
cdr3_aa: CASSRTIAGNEQYF

cdr3_length: 13
v_call: TRBV12-2
j_call: TRBJ2-2
d_call: -
clone_size: -
cdr3_nt: TGTGCAAGTCGCTTAATAATAGCCGGGGAGCTGTTTTTT
cdr3_aa: CASRLIIAGELFF

cdr3_length: 18
v_call: TRBV19
j_call: TRBJ1-2
d_call: -
clone_size: -
cdr3_nt: TGTGCCAGTAGCCCCGGTCGAGACCTGAGTACTTTTAACTATGGCTACACCTTC
cdr3_aa: CASSPGRDLSTFNYGYTF

cdr3_length: 15
v_call: TRBV5-4
j_call: TRBJ1-3
d_call: -
clone_size: -
cdr3_nt: TGTGCCAGCAGCCAACTCGGGGCGCGTGGAAACACCATATATTTT
cdr3_aa: CASSQLGARGNTIYF

cdr3_length: 16
v_call: TRBV5-1
j_call: TRBJ2-5
d_call: TRBD1
clone_size: -
cdr3_nt: TGCGCCAGCGCACCGGGACAGGGGTTCAGGGGGGAGACCCAGTACTTC
cdr3_aa: CASAPGQGFRGETQYF

cdr3_length: 14
v_call: TRBV29-1
j_call: TRBJ2-1
d_call: TRBD2
clone_size: -
cdr3_nt: TGCAGCACTAGGACTAGCGGGAGGGCTTATGAGCAGTTCTTC
cdr3_aa: CSTRTSGRAYEQFF

cdr3_length: 15
v_call: TRBV2
j_call: TRBJ2-7
d_call: -
clone_size: -
cdr3_nt: TGTGCCAGCGCTAAAGACCTCGATGCAGCCTACGAGCAGTACTTC
cdr3_aa: CASAKDLDAAYEQYF

cdr3_length: 16
v_call: TRBV9
j_call: TRBJ2-3
d_call: TRBD2
clone_size: -
cdr3_nt: TGTGCCAGCAGCGTAGTAGGGACTAGAGGGGGGGATACGCAGTATTTT
cdr3_aa: CASSVVGTRGGDTQYF

cdr3_length: 16
v_call: TRBV11-2
j_call: TRBJ1-3
d_call: TRBD1
clone_size: -
cdr3_nt: TGTGCCAGCAGCCCTCTTACAGGGGTCCCTGGAAACACCATATATTTT
cdr3_aa: CASSPLTGVPGNTIYF

cdr3_length: 12
v_call: TRBV29-1
j_call: TRBJ1-2
d_call: TRBD1
clone_size: -
cdr3_nt: TGCAGCGTTGAAGGACAGGGGGCAGGCTACACCTTC
cdr3_aa: CSVEGQGAGYTF

cdr3_length: 14
v_call: TRBV5-1
j_call: TRBJ2-3
d_call: -
clone_size: -
cdr3_nt: TGCGCCAGCATGCTAGTGGGAGCAGGGGATACGCAGTATTTT
cdr3_aa: CASMLVGAGDTQYF

cdr3_length: 14
v_call: TRBV7-3
j_call: TRBJ2-3
d_call: TRBD1
clone_size: -
cdr3_nt: TGTGCCAGCGCAGGACAGGGTCGCTCAGATACGCAGTATTTT
cdr3_aa: CASAGQGRSDTQYF

cdr3_length: 18
v_call: TRBV4-1
j_call: TRBJ1-1
d_call: -
clone_size: medium-sized
cdr3_nt: TGCGCCAGCAGCCCTTTTCGAGCGGGGCGTGGGATGAACACTGAAGCTTTCTTT
cdr3_aa: CASSPFRAGRGMNTEAFF

cdr3_length: 13
v_call: TRBV6-5
j_call: TRBJ1-5
d_call: -
clone_size: medium-sized
cdr3_nt: TGTGCCAGCAGTCTTGACAGGAATCAGCCCCAGCATTTT
cdr3_aa: CASSLDRNQPQHF

cdr3_length: 13
v_call: TRBV7-2
j_call: TRBJ2-3
d_call: -
clone_size: -
cdr3_nt: TGTGCCAGCAGTCATCCCAGCACAGATACGCAGTATTTT
cdr3_aa: CASSHPSTDTQYF

cdr3_length: 15
v_call: TRBV19
j_call: TRBJ2-3
d_call: -
clone_size: -
cdr3_nt: TGTGCCAGTAGTACCGGGTGGGGCTACACAGATACGCAGTATTTT
cdr3_aa: CASSTGWGYTDTQYF

cdr3_length: 14
v_call: TRBV6-5
j_call: TRBJ2-5
d_call: -
clone_size: -
cdr3_nt: TGTGCCAGCAGTTACTCTCGGGGGGCGCGAGAGCAGTACTTC
cdr3_aa: CASSYSRGAREQYF

cdr3_length: 23
v_call: TRBV28
j_call: TRBJ2-3
d_call: TRBD2
clone_size: -
cdr3_nt: TGTGCCAGCAGTTCCCATTTTGAGGGGACTAGCGGGAGTATTGGGAAGTACACAGATACGCAGTATTTT
cdr3_aa: CASSSHFEGTSGSIGKYTDTQYF

cdr3_length: 12
v_call: TRBV10-3
j_call: TRBJ1-5
d_call: -
clone_size: once
cdr3_nt: TGTGCCATCAGTGACAGCAATCAGCCCCAGCATTTT
cdr3_aa: CAISDSNQPQHF

cdr3_length: 16
v_call: TRBV4-2
j_call: TRBJ1-2
d_call: -
clone_size: -
cdr3_nt: TGTGCCAGCAGCCAAGAAGGAACACCCAGGGGATATGGCTACACCTTC
cdr3_aa: CASSQEGTPRGYGYTF

cdr3_length: 16
v_call: TRBV7-2
j_call: TRBJ2-7
d_call: TRBD1
clone_size: -
cdr3_nt: TGTGCCAGCAGCTCCGTCCGCGGACAGGGCTTCCACGAGCAGTACTTC
cdr3_aa: CASSSVRGQGFHEQYF

cdr3_length: 14
v_call: TRBV6-6
j_call: TRBJ2-7
d_call: -
clone_size: -
cdr3_nt: TGTGCCAGCAGGGACAGTCCTAGCTCCTACGAGCAGTACTTC
cdr3_aa: CASRDSPSSYEQYF

cdr3_length: 16
v_call: TRBV18
j_call: TRBJ2-1
d_call: TRBD1
clone_size: -
cdr3_nt: TGTGCCAGCTCACCAGCCGGGACAGGGGGCTACAATGAGCAGTTCTTC
cdr3_aa: CASSPAGTGGYNEQFF

cdr3_length: 19
v_call: TRBV7-9
j_call: TRBJ1-5
d_call: -
clone_size: once
cdr3_nt: TGTGCCAGCAGCTTAGCCCAGGGAACCCGGAGTGTGGGCAATCAGCCCCAGCATTTT
cdr3_aa: CASSLAQGTRSVGNQPQHF

cdr3_length: 14
v_call: TRBV5-1
j_call: TRBJ2-1
d_call: -
clone_size: -
cdr3_nt: TGCGCCAGCAGATTCCGAGACACCTACAATGAGCAGTTCTTC
cdr3_aa: CASRFRDTYNEQFF